This TCR beta chain is from a study of radiotherapy plus CTLA-4 blockade in lung cancer. As regards this clone: What it recognizes is unknown.

Trimming cost V 5 bases and J 4 bases; bases outside gene matches: 6. This CDR3 region has 14 residues. The germline CDR1 and CDR2 sequences are MNHEY and SMNVEV (reference sequence). Sequencing used immunoSEQ multiplex PCR; TCRdb keeps in-frame clones, though not all of them. The table shows approximately 90,000 clones, with roughly 85% occurring only once. Study results and caveats: Clones of tumor-derived TCRs expanded in blood after radiotherapy plus ipilimumab.

The material sequenced was peripheral blood, taken from a patient treated with radiotherapy plus ipilimumab. The chain carries TRBV27 and TRBJ2-5; 8 positions match TRBD1. The sequence came from a human donor with non-small cell lung cancer who had stable disease on radiotherapy plus ipilimumab. The CDR3 sequence: CASSEGQVGETQYF. CDR3 DNA: TGTGCCAGCAGTGAGGGACAGGTAGGAGAGACCCAGTACTTC.